This T cell receptor (beta chain) was profiled in a study of tumor and adjacent non-tumor tissue in lung cancer. Study in general: The patients, approximately nine men and roughly 5 women, were about 30 to 85 with stage I to III disease. Some 3.9 million productive TCRbeta reads were obtained per sample on average. Broader study findings: Tumor TCR diversity, when higher, was linked to shorter survival. Compared with tumor, normal lung showed significantly lower TCR diversity.

RNA was extracted from bulk tissue without any cell sorting. The normal lung tissue was taken more than 3 cm from the tumor edge. TCRbeta libraries were built with three rounds of nested PCR, modified from ARM-PCR. TCRdb independently ran MiXCR on the multiplex PCR reads; one entry per CDR3 protein. The sample has 50,000 or so distinct CDR3 sequences, 74% seen once. CDR1 and CDR2 (germline): MGHRA, YSYEKL. The length of the CDR3 is 11 residues. V lost 1 base, J lost 9 bases, and 7 bases lay in between. This clonotype was counted many times. Its antigen is undetermined. The V and J genes are TRBV4-1 and TRBJ2-7, with a possible D match to TRBD1 (5 bases). Sequences were obtained from distant non-tumor lung tissue. The TCR was taken from a woman aged 55-69 years with non-small cell lung cancer. The DNA of the CDR3 is TGCGCCAGCAGCCAAGGAACAGGGCAGTACTTC. Its protein product is CASSQGTGQYF.